The sequence of this T cell receptor beta chain was determined in a study of somatic mutations in cytotoxic T cells in rheumatoid arthritis. General study points: Clonality of CD8+ T cells, which was compared between rheumatoid arthritis patients and age-matched healthy controls, did not differ significantly. Rheumatoid arthritis patients showed CD8+ clonality increasing with age, unlike healthy controls.

After CD4+ and CD8+ cells were isolated by positive magnetic bead selection, their purity was checked by flow cytometry. In the case of this clone: Its antigen is still unknown.

With 2 bases removed from V and 3 bases from J, the gap between germline ends came to 8 bases. Germline loops: CDR1 SEHNR, CDR2 FQNEAQ (reference sequence). The length of the CDR3 is 15 residues. Sequencing used immunoSEQ multiplex PCR; TCRdb keeps in-frame clones, though not all of them. The sample records under 20,000 clones, 86% being singletons. The chain employs TRBV7-9 and TRBJ2-6, with no clear D. This clonotype originated in a man aged 35-49 years in good health. The sequenced material came from CD8+ T cells sorted from blood. The CDR3 protein is CASSLTSGGANVLTF. The CDR3 bases are TGTGCCAGCAGCTTAACATCGGGTGGGGCCAACGTCCTGACTTTC.